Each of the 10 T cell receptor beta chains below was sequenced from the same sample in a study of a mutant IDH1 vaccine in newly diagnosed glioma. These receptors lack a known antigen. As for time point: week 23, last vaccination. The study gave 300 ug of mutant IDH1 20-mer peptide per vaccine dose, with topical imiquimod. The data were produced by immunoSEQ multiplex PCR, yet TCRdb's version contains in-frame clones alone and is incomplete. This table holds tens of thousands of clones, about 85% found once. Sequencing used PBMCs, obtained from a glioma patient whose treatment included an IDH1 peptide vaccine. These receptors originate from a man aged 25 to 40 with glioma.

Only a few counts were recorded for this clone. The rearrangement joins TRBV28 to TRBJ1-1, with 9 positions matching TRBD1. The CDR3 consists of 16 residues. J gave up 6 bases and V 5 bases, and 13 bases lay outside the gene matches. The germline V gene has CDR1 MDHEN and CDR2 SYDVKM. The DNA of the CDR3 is TGTGCCAGCAGTCCGAATACGGGACAGGGTGAGCCTGAAGCTTTCTTT. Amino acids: CASSPNTGQGEPEAFF.

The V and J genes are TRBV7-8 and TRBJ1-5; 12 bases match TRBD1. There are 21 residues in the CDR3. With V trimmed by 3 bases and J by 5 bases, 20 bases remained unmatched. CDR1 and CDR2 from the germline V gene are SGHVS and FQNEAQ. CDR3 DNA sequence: TGTGCCAGCAGCTTGGAGGTCCGGGACAGGGGGCGCATATGGACCCATCAGCCCCAGCATTTT. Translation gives CASSLEVRDRGRIWTHQPQHF.

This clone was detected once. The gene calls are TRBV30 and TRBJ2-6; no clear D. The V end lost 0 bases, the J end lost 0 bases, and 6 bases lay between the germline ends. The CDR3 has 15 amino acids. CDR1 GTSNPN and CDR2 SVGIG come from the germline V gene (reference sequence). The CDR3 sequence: CAWSVGTSGANVLTF. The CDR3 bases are TGTGCCTGGAGTGTTGGAACCTCTGGGGCCAACGTCCTGACTTTC.

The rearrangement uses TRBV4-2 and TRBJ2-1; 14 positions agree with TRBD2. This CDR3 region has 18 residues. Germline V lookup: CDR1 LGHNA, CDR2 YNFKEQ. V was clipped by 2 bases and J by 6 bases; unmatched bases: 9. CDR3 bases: TGTGCCAGCAGCCAAAAAGGCCACGGGACTAGCGGGGGCAATGAGCAGTTCTTC. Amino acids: CASSQKGHGTSGGNEQFF.

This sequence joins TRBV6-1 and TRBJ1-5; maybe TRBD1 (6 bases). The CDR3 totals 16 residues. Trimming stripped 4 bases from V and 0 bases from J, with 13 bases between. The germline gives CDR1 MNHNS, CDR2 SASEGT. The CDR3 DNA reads TGTGCCAGCAGTGCCCGGACAGAAAATAGCAATCAGCCCCAGCATTTT. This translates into CASSARTENSNQPQHF.

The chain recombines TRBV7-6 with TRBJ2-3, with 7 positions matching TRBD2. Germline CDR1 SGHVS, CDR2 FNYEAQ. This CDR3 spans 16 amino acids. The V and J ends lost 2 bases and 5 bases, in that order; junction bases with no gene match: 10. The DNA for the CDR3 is TGTGCCAGCAGCTTACGCGGGAGCGGGGCGAAAGATACGCAGTATTTT. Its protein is CASSLRGSGAKDTQYF.

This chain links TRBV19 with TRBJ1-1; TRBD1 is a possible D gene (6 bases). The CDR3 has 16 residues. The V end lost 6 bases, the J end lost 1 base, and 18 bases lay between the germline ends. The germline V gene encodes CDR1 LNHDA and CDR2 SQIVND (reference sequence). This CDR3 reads CASRLYRGAANTEAFF. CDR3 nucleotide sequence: TGTGCCAGTAGGCTGTATCGGGGGGCGGCGAACACTGAAGCTTTCTTT.

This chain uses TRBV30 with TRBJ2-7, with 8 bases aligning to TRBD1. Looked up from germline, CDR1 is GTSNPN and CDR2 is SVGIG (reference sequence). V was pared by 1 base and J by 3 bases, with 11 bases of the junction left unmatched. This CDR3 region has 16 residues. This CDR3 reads CAWSGRLGQEYYEQYF. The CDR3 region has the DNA TGTGCCTGGAGTGGCCGATTGGGACAGGAATACTACGAGCAGTACTTC.

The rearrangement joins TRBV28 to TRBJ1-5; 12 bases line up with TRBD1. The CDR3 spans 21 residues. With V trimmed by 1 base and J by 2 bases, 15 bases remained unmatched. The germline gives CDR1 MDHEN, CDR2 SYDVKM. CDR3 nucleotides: TGTGCCAGCAGTTTATATTCTTCCGGGACAGGGGGCCTATCAGGCAATCAGCCCCAGCATTTT. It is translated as CASSLYSSGTGGLSGNQPQHF.

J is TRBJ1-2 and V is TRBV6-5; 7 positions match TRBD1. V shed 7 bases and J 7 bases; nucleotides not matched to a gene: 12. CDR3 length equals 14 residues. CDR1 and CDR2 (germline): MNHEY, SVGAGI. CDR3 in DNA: TGTGCCAGCACCCAAGGCGCCAGGGGGTTTGGCTACACCTTC. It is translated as CASTQGARGFGYTF.